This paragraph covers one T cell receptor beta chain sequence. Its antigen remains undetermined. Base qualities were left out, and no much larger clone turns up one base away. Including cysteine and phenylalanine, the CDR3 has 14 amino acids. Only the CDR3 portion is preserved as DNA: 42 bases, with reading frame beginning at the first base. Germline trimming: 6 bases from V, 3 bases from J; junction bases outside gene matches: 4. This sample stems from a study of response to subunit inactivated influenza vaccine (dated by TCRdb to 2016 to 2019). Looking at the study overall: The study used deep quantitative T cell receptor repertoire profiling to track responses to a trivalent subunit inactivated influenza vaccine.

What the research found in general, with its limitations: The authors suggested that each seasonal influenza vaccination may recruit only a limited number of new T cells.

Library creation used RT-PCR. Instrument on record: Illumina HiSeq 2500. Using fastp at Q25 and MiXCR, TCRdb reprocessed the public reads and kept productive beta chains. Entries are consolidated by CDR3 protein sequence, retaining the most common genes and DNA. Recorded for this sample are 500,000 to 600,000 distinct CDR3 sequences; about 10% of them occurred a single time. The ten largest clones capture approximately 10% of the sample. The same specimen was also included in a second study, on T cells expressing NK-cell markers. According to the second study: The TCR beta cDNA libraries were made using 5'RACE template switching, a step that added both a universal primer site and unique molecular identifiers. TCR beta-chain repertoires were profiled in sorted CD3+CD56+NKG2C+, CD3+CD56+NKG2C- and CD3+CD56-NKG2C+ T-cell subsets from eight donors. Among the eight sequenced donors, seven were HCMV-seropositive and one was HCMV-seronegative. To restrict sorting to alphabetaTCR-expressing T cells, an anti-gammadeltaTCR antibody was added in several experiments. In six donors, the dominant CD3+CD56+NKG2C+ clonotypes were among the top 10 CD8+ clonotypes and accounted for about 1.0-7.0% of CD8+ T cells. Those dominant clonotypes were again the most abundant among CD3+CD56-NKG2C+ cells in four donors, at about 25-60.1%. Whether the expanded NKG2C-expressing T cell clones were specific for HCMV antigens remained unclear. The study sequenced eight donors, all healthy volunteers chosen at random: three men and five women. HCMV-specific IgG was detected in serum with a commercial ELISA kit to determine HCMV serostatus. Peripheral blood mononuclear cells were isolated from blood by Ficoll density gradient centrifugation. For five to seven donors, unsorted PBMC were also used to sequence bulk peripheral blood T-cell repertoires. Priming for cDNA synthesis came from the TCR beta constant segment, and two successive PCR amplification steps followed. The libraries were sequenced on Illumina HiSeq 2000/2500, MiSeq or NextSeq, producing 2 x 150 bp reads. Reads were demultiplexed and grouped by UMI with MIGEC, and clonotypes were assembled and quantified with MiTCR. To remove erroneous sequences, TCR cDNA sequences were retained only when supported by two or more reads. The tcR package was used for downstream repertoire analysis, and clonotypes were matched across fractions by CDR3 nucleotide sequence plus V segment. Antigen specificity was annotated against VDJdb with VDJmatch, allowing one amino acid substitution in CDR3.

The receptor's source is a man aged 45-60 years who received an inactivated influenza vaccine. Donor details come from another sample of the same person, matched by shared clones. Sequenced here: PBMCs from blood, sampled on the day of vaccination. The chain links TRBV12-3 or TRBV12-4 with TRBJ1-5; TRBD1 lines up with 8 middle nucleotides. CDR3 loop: CASSLTGANQPQHF. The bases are TGTGCCAGCAGCCTGACAGGGGCCAATCAGCCCCAGCATTTT.